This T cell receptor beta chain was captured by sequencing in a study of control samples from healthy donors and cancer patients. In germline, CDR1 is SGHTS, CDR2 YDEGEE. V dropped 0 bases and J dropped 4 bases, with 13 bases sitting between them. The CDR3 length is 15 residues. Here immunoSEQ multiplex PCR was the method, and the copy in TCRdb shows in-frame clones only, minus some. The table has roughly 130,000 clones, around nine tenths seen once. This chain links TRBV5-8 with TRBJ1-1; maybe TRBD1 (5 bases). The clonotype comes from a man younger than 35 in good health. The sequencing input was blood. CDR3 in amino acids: CASSLAGRMGTEAFF. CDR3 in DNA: TGTGCCAGCAGCTTGGCAGGGCGGATGGGCACTGAAGCTTTCTTT.